One sample yielded the 24 T cell receptor beta chains listed below, sequenced in a study of T-cell memory formation after mild COVID-19. TCRdb independently ran MiXCR on the 5' RACE reads; one entry per CDR3 protein. The profile shows about 200,000 distinct CDR3 sequences, around 15% of them singletons. Sequencing used PBMCs or a T cell subset sorted from them (not recorded which). These TCRs come from an adult woman who had mild COVID-19 (a few samples of this study predate the infection). Cell type and time point are not known.

V gene TRBV11-2 combines with J gene TRBJ2-5; 8 bases map to TRBD1. Trimming removed 5 bases from V and 4 bases from J; junction bases left unmatched: 6. The germline gives CDR1 SGHAT, CDR2 FQNNGV. The CDR3 length is 14 residues. This CDR3 reads CASSTDRGRETQYF. The CDR3 coding sequence is TGTGCCAGCAGCACTGACAGGGGCAGAGAGACCCAGTACTTC.

The chain has TRBV19 and TRBJ1-5; TRBD1 agrees at 8 bases. CDR3 length equals 16 residues. CDR1 and CDR2 (germline): LNHDA, SQIVND (reference sequence). Trimming at V came to 5 bases and at J to 4 bases, leaving 10 bases not matched to a gene. CDR3 bases: TGTGCCAGTAGTGTATATCAGGGGGCGAGTAATCAGCCCCAGCATTTT. Translating it yields CASSVYQGASNQPQHF.

This clonotype came up a few times. The chain links TRBV29-1 to TRBJ1-2; TRBD1 might be the D (5 bases). The CDR3 runs 12 residues. The V and J ends lost 3 bases and 3 bases respectively, with 8 bases between them. Germline lookup yields CDR1 SQVTM and CDR2 ANQGSEA. Written as DNA, the CDR3 is TGCAGCGTTGAGGGACGGCACTATGGCTACACCTTC. Protein sequence: CSVEGRHYGYTF.

This clonotype was seen only a few times. The chain is built from TRBV7-2 and TRBJ2-7; unclear D gene. The CDR3 is 14 residues long. Germline V gene lookup returns CDR1 SGHTA and CDR2 FQGNSA. V gave up 3 bases and J gave up 3 bases, with 12 bases separating them. This CDR3 reads CASSFASVSYEQYF. The CDR3, as DNA: TGTGCCAGCAGCTTCGCCTCGGTGAGCTACGAGCAGTACTTC.

This clonotype was observed a few times. V gene TRBV5-1 combines with J gene TRBJ1-6; TRBD1 agrees at 10 bases. With V trimmed by 3 bases and J by 6 bases, 3 bases remained unmatched. The germline V gene has CDR1 SGHRS and CDR2 YFSETQ. The length of the CDR3 is 15 residues. The chain's CDR3 is CASSSGTGANSPLHF. The CDR3 nucleotides are TGCGCCAGCAGCTCCGGGACAGGGGCTAATTCACCCCTCCACTTT.

This clonotype was observed a handful of times. The chain recombines TRBV5-1 with TRBJ1-6, with D possibly matching TRBD1 (5 bases). The CDR3 is 15 residues long. V was pared by 0 bases and J by 6 bases, with 10 bases between. Looked up from germline, CDR1 is SGHRS and CDR2 is YFSETQ. CDR3 coding DNA: TGCGCCAGCAGCTTGGTCGGGGGAGGTAATTCACCCCTCCACTTT. It translates to CASSLVGGGNSPLHF.

This clonotype was counted between two and nine times. The chain employs TRBV6-1 and TRBJ1-1; weak D call: TRBD1 (5 bases). The CDR3 covers 12 residues. Germline CDR1 reads MNHNS; CDR2 reads SASEGT. V lost 8 bases to trimming and J lost 1 base, with 8 bases between them. The DNA for the CDR3 is TGTGCCAGCGGCGGGACGAACACTGAAGCTTTCTTT. Protein sequence: CASGGTNTEAFF.

V is TRBV7-2 and J is TRBJ2-1, with TRBD2 matching 10 bases. The germline gives CDR1 SGHTA, CDR2 FQGNSA. The CDR3 covers 16 residues. Unmatched junction bases numbered 3, after V lost 0 bases and J lost 4 bases. CDR3 protein: CASSLAPGLAYNEQFF. DNA for the CDR3: TGTGCCAGCAGCTTAGCTCCGGGACTAGCGTACAATGAGCAGTTCTTC.

This clonotype was observed a handful of times. The V call is TRBV5-1, the J call TRBJ2-3; no definite D call. Germline loops: CDR1 SGHRS, CDR2 YFSETQ. Trimming shortened V by 0 bases and J by 2 bases, and 10 bases separated the two germline ends. This CDR3 has 15 amino acids. The CDR3 sequence: CASSLEGKPTDTQYF. Written as DNA, the CDR3 is TGCGCCAGCAGCTTGGAAGGGAAACCCACAGATACGCAGTATTTT.

The table lists this clonotype with many counts. The chain combines TRBV5-1 with TRBJ2-2, with D perhaps matching TRBD1 or TRBD2 (5 bases each). Germline V gives CDR1 SGHRS, CDR2 YFSETQ. The CDR3 loop spans 16 amino acids. The ends were cut back, 2 bases at V and 0 bases at J, with 11 bases in the middle. CDR3 coding DNA: TGCGCCAGCAGCTTACCCGGGGCGGCGAACACCGGGGAGCTGTTTTTT. Protein product: CASSLPGAANTGELFF.

There are a few counts of this clonotype. The chain combines TRBV7-3 with TRBJ2-1; D is ambiguous. The ends were cut back, 2 bases at V and 4 bases at J, with 6 bases in the middle. Germline CDR1 SGHTA, CDR2 FQGTGA. The CDR3 is 13 residues long. The CDR3 here is CASSLGPYNEQFF. The CDR3 coding sequence is TGTGCCAGCAGCTTAGGACCTTACAATGAGCAGTTCTTC.

This clonotype was counted a few times. V usage is TRBV11-1 and J usage is TRBJ2-3; D unclear. This CDR3 contains 16 residues. Trimming took off 5 bases at V and 0 bases at J, with 15 bases between the two ends. Germline CDR1 and CDR2: SGHAT and FQDESV (reference sequence). CDR3 region: CASSPGEAPSTDTQYF. CDR3 nucleotides: TGTGCCAGCAGCCCAGGAGAGGCCCCGAGCACAGATACGCAGTATTTT.

This clonotype was seen ten or more times. This chain uses TRBV20-1 with TRBJ2-7; TRBD2 agrees at 11 bases. Germline CDR1 DFQATT, CDR2 SNEGSKA (reference sequence). The CDR3 length is 15 residues. The junction had 12 bases not matched to a gene; V was cut back by 7 bases and J by 4 bases. The CDR3 reads CSVTRLAGNLYEQYF. The CDR3 nucleotides read TGCAGTGTTACAAGACTAGCGGGGAATCTGTACGAGCAGTACTTC.

The chain uses TRBV11-1 and TRBJ2-7; the match to TRBD1 covers 10 bases. Germline CDR1 and CDR2: SGHAT and FQDESV (reference sequence). The V gene end was trimmed by 5 bases and the J gene end by 2 bases; junction bases not matched to a gene: 6. The CDR3 covers 15 residues. CDR3 protein: CASSLGTGVAYEQYF. In nucleotides, the CDR3 is TGTGCCAGCAGCCTCGGGACAGGGGTTGCCTACGAGCAGTACTTC.

This clonotype was counted between two and nine times. V usage is TRBV29-1 and J usage is TRBJ1-1; D remains unclear. CDR1 is SQVTM, CDR2 ANQGSEA, per germline. Trimming removed 5 bases at V and 1 base at J, with 5 bases between. The CDR3 consists of 11 residues. CDR3 sequence: CSVLGNTEAFF. The CDR3, as DNA: TGCAGCGTTCTCGGGAACACTGAAGCTTTCTTT.

This chain's CDR3 is CSVDRGATEAFF. CDR3 nucleotides: TGCAGCGTGGACAGGGGGGCCACTGAAGCTTTCTTT. The chain joins TRBV29-1 to TRBJ1-1; 10 nucleotides align to TRBD1. The germline gives CDR1 SQVTM, CDR2 ANQGSEA. The CDR3 contains 12 residues. The J segment lost 4 bases and the V segment lost 6 bases, leaving 2 bases of the junction unmatched. The variable domain in full, completed from reference TRBV29-1 and TRBJ1-1, reads SAVISQKPSRDICQRGTSLTIQCQVDSQVTMMFWYRQQPGQSLTLIATANQGSEATYESGFVIDKFPISRPNLTFSTLTVSNMSPEDSSIYLCSVDRGATEAFFGQGTRLTVV.

This chain connects TRBV7-2 to TRBJ2-3; TRBD1 or TRBD2 may be the D gene (5 bases each). Germline CDR1 is SGHTA and CDR2 is FQGNSA. The CDR3 extends over 16 amino acids. V was trimmed by 1 base and J by 3 bases, leaving 14 bases between them. In DNA form, the CDR3 reads TGTGCCAGCAGCTTAGGTGGGGCGCAGCGGACAGATACGCAGTATTTT. The encoded protein is CASSLGGAQRTDTQYF.

This clonotype has only a few counts. V is TRBV3-1 and J is TRBJ2-3, with D uncertain. V was clipped by 0 bases and J by 6 bases, with 10 bases between them. There are 14 residues in the CDR3. The germline V gene encodes CDR1 LGHDT and CDR2 YNNKEL (reference sequence). The DNA of the CDR3 is TGTGCCAGCAGCCAAGATCCCTATCCTGATACGCAGTATTTT. Its protein product is CASSQDPYPDTQYF.

This clonotype was seen more than once but under ten times. This chain uses TRBV3-1 with TRBJ2-2; 12 bases map to TRBD2. The CDR3 runs 15 residues. V lost 6 bases, J lost 6 bases, and 5 bases stayed unmatched. Germline V gives CDR1 LGHDT, CDR2 YNNKEL (reference sequence). The CDR3 region has the DNA TGTGCCAGCAGGAAGACTAGCGGGAGCCCCGGGGAGCTGTTTTTT. Amino acid sequence: CASRKTSGSPGELFF.

J is TRBJ2-5 and V is TRBV15, with D uncertain. The CDR3 totals 14 residues. V was clipped by 0 bases and J by 5 bases, with 10 bases between them. Germline lookup yields CDR1 LNHNV and CDR2 YYDKDF (reference sequence). The CDR3 nucleotides are TGTGCCACCAGCAGAGATCTCTCCAGTGAGACCCAGTACTTC. It translates to CATSRDLSSETQYF. The full variable domain, completed using reference TRBV15 and TRBJ2-5, is DAMVIQNPRYQVTQFGKPVTLSCSQTLNHNVMYWYQQKSSQAPKLLFHYYDKDFNNEADTPDNFQSRRPNTSFCFLDIRSPGLGDTAMYLCATSRDLSSETQYFGPGTRLLVL.

This chain joins TRBV6-6 and TRBJ2-5; TRBD2 agrees at 8 bases. The V segment lost 5 bases and the J segment 5 bases; nucleotides outside the gene matches: 10. Germline V lookup: CDR1 MNHNY, CDR2 SVGAGI (reference sequence). This CDR3 comprises 15 residues. CDR3 loop: CASSLGGGPAETQYF. The CDR3 DNA reads as TGTGCCAGCAGTCTGGGCGGGGGGCCGGCGGAGACCCAGTACTTC.

The J gene is TRBJ1-6, the V gene TRBV10-3; the D gene is possibly TRBD1 (5 bases). CDR3 length: 14 amino acids. V was clipped by 8 bases and J by 5 bases, with 13 bases between them. Germline lookup yields CDR1 ENHRY and CDR2 SYGVKD. This CDR3 is CAISELGDNSPLHF. CDR3 bases: TGTGCCATCTCCGAGCTAGGGGATAATTCACCCCTCCACTTT.

This clonotype was seen more than once but under ten times. J is TRBJ2-2 and V is TRBV24-1, with 8 bases fitting TRBD1. The germline V gene encodes CDR1 KGHDR and CDR2 SFDVKD. The CDR3 extends over 19 amino acids. J was trimmed by 3 bases and V by 4 bases; bases with no gene match: 15. CDR3 DNA: TGTGCCACCAGTGAACCTACCTGGAGACAGGGGCCCCACACCGGGGAGCTGTTTTTT. It encodes CATSEPTWRQGPHTGELFF.

The chain uses TRBV20-1 and TRBJ2-3, with TRBD2 as a possible D gene (5 bases). Germline V gene lookup returns CDR1 DFQATT and CDR2 SNEGSKA (reference sequence). The CDR3 runs 14 residues. With 1 base removed from V and 2 bases from J, the gap between germline ends came to 10 bases. DNA for the CDR3: TGCAGTGCTAGAGCGGGAACTTACACAGATACGCAGTATTTT. Amino acid sequence: CSARAGTYTDTQYF.